This T cell receptor (beta chain) was sequenced for a study of blood T cell repertoires in COVID-19. On the study more broadly: Whether acute or convalescent, the COVID-19 samples came from the United States, Italy and Spain. Sample material is recorded as cDNA or gDNA derived from T cells, B-cell-depleted T cells, or PBMCs.

V trimming: 2 bases; J trimming: 7 bases; junction bases outside the gene matches: 8. The CDR3 is 16 amino acids. Per the germline V gene, CDR1 is SNHLY and CDR2 is FYNNEI. Per the original methods: Using reference gene primer amplification, nucleated cell counts were estimated. Method: immunoSEQ multiplex PCR; TCRdb's copy keeps in-frame clones and lacks some. The V and J calls and clone size are taken from that table; D and trimming were inferred from the DNA. Found here are under 200,000 clones, around 85% of them singletons; the top ten hold 9.8%. The chain couples TRBV2 to TRBJ2-7; the match to TRBD2 covers 13 bases. Input material: peripheral blood. This receptor was obtained from an elderly woman with acute or convalescent COVID-19. The CDR3 DNA follows: TGTGCCAGCAGTGAACCCGGACTAGCGGGGGTGAGGGAGCAGTACTTC. Encoded protein: CASSEPGLAGVREQYF.